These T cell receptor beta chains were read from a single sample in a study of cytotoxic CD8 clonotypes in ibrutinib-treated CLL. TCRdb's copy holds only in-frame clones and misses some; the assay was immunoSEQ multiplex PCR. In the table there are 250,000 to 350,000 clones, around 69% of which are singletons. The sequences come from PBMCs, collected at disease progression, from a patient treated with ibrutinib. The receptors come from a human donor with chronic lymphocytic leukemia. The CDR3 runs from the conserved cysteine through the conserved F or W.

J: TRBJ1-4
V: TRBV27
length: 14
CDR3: CASSLMVTGGKLFF

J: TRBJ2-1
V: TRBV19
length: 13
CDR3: CATQRELYNEQFF

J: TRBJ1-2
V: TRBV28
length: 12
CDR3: CASSSTTDGYTF

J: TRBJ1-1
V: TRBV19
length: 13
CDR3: CATQTGLNTEAFF

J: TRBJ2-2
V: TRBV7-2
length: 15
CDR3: CASSSRAGATGELFF

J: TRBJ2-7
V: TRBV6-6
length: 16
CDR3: CASSYADRPSSYEQYF

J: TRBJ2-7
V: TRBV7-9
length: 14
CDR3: CASAGRYRLYEQYF

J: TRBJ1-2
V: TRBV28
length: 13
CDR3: CASSSGASYGYTF

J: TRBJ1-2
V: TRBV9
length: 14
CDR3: CASSVEQGAEGYTF

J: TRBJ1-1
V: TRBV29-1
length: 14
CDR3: CSVGVRGARTEAFF

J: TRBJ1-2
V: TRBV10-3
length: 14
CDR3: CAISGQAGRGGYTF

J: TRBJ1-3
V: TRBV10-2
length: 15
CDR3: CASSRTATSGNTIYF

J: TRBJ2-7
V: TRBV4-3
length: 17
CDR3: CASSQDWDGSLSYEQYF

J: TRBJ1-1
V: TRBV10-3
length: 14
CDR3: CAISESRGNTEAFF

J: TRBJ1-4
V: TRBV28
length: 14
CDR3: CASNPTGTYEKLFF

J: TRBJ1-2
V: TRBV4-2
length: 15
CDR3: CASSQDHSGLSGYTF

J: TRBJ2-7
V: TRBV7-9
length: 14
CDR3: CASSDKTGVYEQYF

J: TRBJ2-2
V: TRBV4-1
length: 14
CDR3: CASSQGPLAGELFF

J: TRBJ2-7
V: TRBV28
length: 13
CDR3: CASSSHLLQEQYF

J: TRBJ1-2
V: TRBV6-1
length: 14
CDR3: CASTRSADNYGYTF

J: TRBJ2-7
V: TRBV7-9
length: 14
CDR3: CASSLNAGIYEQYF

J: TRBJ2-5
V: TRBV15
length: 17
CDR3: CATSSRTRGQGGETQYF

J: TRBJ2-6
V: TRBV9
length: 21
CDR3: CASSVEGGGRYSYSGANVLTF

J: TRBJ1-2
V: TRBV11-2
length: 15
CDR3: CASSLWDRGRYGYTF

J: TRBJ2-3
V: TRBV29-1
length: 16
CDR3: CSVEHTRGLSSGTQYF

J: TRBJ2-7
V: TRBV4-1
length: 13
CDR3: CASSLTSSYEQYF

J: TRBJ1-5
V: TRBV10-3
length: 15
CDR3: CAISDFVGLNQPQHF

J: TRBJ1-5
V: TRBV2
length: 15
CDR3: CASNRPGQGGQPQHF

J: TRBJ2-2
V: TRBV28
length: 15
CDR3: CASSKRSGPLGELFF

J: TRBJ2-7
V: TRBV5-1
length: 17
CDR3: CASSLVTDPYISYEQYF

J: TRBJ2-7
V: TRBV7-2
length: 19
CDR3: CASSAGYRTSGRAFYEQYF

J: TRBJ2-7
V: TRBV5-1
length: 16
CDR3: CASSLVSRLVTYEQYF

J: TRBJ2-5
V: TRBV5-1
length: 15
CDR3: CASSLVLADQETQYF

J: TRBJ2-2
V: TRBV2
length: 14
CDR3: CASSEGTNTGELFF

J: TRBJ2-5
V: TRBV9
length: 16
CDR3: CASSKTGYGSQETQYF

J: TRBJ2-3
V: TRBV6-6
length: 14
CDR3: CASSRTGLSDTQYF

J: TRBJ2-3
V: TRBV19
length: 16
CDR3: CASSTRLLTSTDTQYF

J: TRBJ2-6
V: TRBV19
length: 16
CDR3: CASSPLQGSGANVLTF

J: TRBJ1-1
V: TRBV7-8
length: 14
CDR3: CASRPQVGDTEAFF

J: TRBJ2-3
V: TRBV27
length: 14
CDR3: CASKGLSSTDTQYF

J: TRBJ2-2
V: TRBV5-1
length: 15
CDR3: CASSLGRIYTGELFF

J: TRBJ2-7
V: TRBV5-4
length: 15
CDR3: CASSPWGLADYEQYF

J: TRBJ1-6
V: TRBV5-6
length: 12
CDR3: CASSLRNSPLHF

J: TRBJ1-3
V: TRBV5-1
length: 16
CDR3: CASSLGQSNPGNTIYF

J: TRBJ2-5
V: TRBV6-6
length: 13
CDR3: CASSYAGVETQYF